The text below deals with one T cell receptor (beta chain). Its specificity is unknown. This entry is derived from a study of cytomegalovirus exposure and HLA in healthy donors. In the study overall: A preliminary data release comprised 80 million or so unique TCRs obtained from HLA-typed donors.

V gave up 5 bases and J gave up 2 bases; unmatched junction bases: 10. The CDR3 length is 16 residues. CDR1 and CDR2 (germline): LNHDA, SQIVND (reference sequence). General study points: TCR beta V segments were, for the most part, productive about 87% or about 30% of the time in an earlier analysis. Within the data, a cluster of highly shared sequence variants was likely a sequencing artifact.

It was with 60 Vbeta and 13 Jbeta primers that the PCR ran. Libraries were prepared by immunoSEQ multiplex PCR; TCRdb keeps only in-frame clonotypes and omits some of them. The sample consists of some 120,000 clones, around 67% of them appearing once. The sample taken for sequencing was PBMCs. The clonotype comes from a woman aged 40 to 50 in good health and CMV-seronegative. V and J are TRBV19 and TRBJ2-7; TRBD1 matches at 9 bases. CDR3 residues: CASSQTDRGTTYEQYF. In DNA form, the CDR3 reads TGTGCCAGTAGTCAGACGGACAGGGGAACCACCTACGAGCAGTACTTC.